This TCR beta chain was identified during a study of blood T cells in healthy people across ages. Study outcomes and limitations: Correlation between TCR beta diversity and naive T cell percentage was strong.

Germline V gives CDR1 MNHEY, CDR2 SVGEGT. Trimming took 5 bases from V and 6 from J; bases not matched to a gene: 14. The CDR3 length is 16 residues. This clonotype was seen at least ten times. Its antigen remains unidentified. The use of a sample-barcoded 5' primer and a J-beta primer mix characterized a second PCR of roughly 6 to 12 cycles. TCRdb re-called the 5' RACE reads through MiXCR, storing one row per CDR3 protein. The sample holds approximately 810,000 distinct CDR3 sequences, 30% to 45% seen once. This clonotype was sampled from a man aged 18-30 years in good health. The sample was blood. The V gene is TRBV6-2 or TRBV6-3, the J gene TRBJ2-3; 7 bases agree with TRBD2. The CDR3 loop reads CASSLRPITSADTQYF. In nucleotides, the CDR3 is TGTGCCAGCAGTCTCCGGCCAATCACTAGCGCCGATACGCAGTATTTT.